The 13 T cell receptor beta chains in this list originate from one sample, sequenced in a study of T cells expressing NK-cell markers. Using the 5' RACE reads, TCRdb records one entry per CDR3 protein without DNA. In total, the table holds about 260,000 distinct CDR3 sequences. The sample was blood T cells: a sorted CD56 or NKG2C T cell subset, CD4+ or CD8+ T cells, or bulk PBMC T cells (not recorded which). All receptors come from a man aged 18 to 29 in good health.

The chain recombines TRBV10-3 with TRBJ2-1; TCRdb picks TRBD2, but there is no DNA to check that call. There are 18 residues in the CDR3. Germline lookup yields CDR1 ENHRY and CDR2 SYGVKD. The CDR3 spells CAISEPGTSGLSRNEQFF.

The chain uses TRBV10-3 and TRBJ2-1; as DNA is missing, the TRBD2 call by TCRdb cannot be tested. Per germline, CDR1 ENHRY and CDR2 SYGVKD. The CDR3 extends over 16 amino acids. The CDR3 sequence: CAISGGTSGSYNEQFF.

J is TRBJ1-5 and V is TRBV5-5. The CDR3 contains 16 residues. Germline V gene data show CDR1 as SGHKS and CDR2 as YYEKEE (reference sequence). The CDR3 loop is CASSLRAQDSNQPQHF.

The chain uses TRBV12-3 or TRBV12-4 and TRBJ2-3; TCRdb selects TRBD2, and the lack of DNA leaves this call unchecked. CDR3 size: 14 residues. CDR3 protein: CASRTAGVIDTQYF.

The gene calls are TRBV20-1 and TRBJ1-1; TCRdb indicates TRBD1, and absent DNA this call remains unverified. The CDR3 spans 15 residues. Germline V gene data show CDR1 as DFQATT and CDR2 as SNEGSKA (reference sequence). The CDR3 here is CSAYNPGQGSTEAFF.

The rearrangement uses TRBV7-2 and TRBJ2-3. The germline V gene has CDR1 SGHTA and CDR2 FQGNSA. The CDR3 length is 15 residues. The CDR3 loop is CASSQVLTGTDTQYF.

CDR3 in amino acids: CASSVGDRGNEKLFF. The chain couples TRBV9 to TRBJ1-4; TCRdb lists TRBD1, though no DNA is available to test this call. The V gene's germline CDR1 is SGDLS and CDR2 YYNGEE. The CDR3 loop spans 15 amino acids.

The J gene is TRBJ2-1, the V gene TRBV3-1; without DNA, the TCRdb call of TRBD2 cannot be checked. Germline CDR1 reads LGHDT; CDR2 reads YNNKEL (reference sequence). This CDR3 has 15 residues. CDR3 loop: CASSPRLAGVDEQFF.

This chain uses TRBV2 with TRBJ1-2; TCRdb returns TRBD1, unconfirmable since there is no DNA. Germline V gives CDR1 SNHLY, CDR2 FYNNEI. CDR3 length: 14 residues. CDR3: CASILGQGRYGYTF. Using reference TRBV2 and TRBJ1-2 for the parts outside the CDR3, the full variable domain is EPEVTQTPSHQVTQMGQEVILRCVPISNHLYFYWYRQILGQKVEFLVSFYNNEISEKSEIFDDQFSVERPDGSNFTLKIRSTKLEDSAMYFCASILGQGRYGYTFGSGTRLTVV.

The chain recombines TRBV19 with TRBJ2-2; without DNA, the TCRdb call of TRBD1 cannot be checked. The CDR3 totals 16 residues. Germline V CDR1 and CDR2: LNHDA, SQIVND (reference sequence). This CDR3 reads CASSIDGGLNTGELFF.

This chain joins TRBV20-1 and TRBJ2-5; with no DNA, the TCRdb D assignment of TRBD1 cannot be verified. Germline lookup yields CDR1 DFQATT and CDR2 SNEGSKA (reference sequence). The CDR3 length is 14 residues. CDR3 amino acids: CSASPRTGRETQYF.

V and J are TRBV5-6 and TRBJ1-1; TCRdb designates TRBD1, a call that cannot be tested without DNA. The CDR3 is made up of 15 amino acids. Germline V gene lookup returns CDR1 SGHDT and CDR2 YYEEEE. CDR3 sequence reads: CASSYTGARIAEAFF. Using reference TRBV5-6 and TRBJ1-1 for the parts outside the CDR3, the full variable domain is DAGVTQSPTHLIKTRGQQVTLRCSPKSGHDTVSWYQQALGQGPQFIFQYYEEEERQRGNFPDRFSGHQFPNYSSELNVNALLLGDSALYLCASSYTGARIAEAFFGQGTRLTVV.

The chain links TRBV7-2 to TRBJ1-1; the D call of TRBD1 rests on TCRdb alone, since no DNA is present to check it. The CDR3 loop spans 15 amino acids. Per germline, CDR1 SGHTA and CDR2 FQGNSA. CDR3: CATRQGRNRNTEAFF.